The source of this TCR beta chain is a study of patients with pleural tuberculosis. This CDR3 comprises 15 residues. Germline-derived CDR1 and CDR2 are MDHEN and SYDVKM. Trimming shortened V by 4 bases and J by 2 bases, and 15 bases separated the two germline ends. In this sample, this clonotype turned up many times. TCRdb used MiXCR to reprocess the reads, holding one entry per CDR3 protein. Here the sample spans roughly 27,000 distinct CDR3 sequences, 18% being singletons. This chain joins TRBV28 and TRBJ2-7; the D gene is possibly TRBD1 (6 bases). The sequenced sample was peripheral blood. The clonotype was recovered from a human donor with pleural tuberculosis. CDR3 in amino acids: CASSSPGDNPYEQYF. The CDR3 DNA is TGTGCCAGCAGTTCCCCTGGGGACAATCCCTACGAGCAGTACTTC.